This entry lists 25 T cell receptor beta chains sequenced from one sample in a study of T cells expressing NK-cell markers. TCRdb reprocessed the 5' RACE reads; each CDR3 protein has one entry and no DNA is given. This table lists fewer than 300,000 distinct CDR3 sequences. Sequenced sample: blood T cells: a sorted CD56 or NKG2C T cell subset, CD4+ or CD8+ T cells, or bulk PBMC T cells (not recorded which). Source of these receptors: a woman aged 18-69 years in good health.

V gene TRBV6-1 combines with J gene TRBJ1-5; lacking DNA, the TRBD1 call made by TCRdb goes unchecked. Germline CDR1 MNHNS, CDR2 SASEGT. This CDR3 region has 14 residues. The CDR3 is CASRPRGTNQPQHF.

CDR3 region: CASRFSGAGDTEAFF. The rearrangement links TRBV7-2 to TRBJ1-1. The CDR3 is made up of 15 amino acids. Germline assignment: CDR1 SGHTA and CDR2 FQGNSA.

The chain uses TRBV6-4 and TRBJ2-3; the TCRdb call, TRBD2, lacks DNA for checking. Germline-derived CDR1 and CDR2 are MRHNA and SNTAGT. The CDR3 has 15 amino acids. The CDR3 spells CASSIQGRGTDTQYF.

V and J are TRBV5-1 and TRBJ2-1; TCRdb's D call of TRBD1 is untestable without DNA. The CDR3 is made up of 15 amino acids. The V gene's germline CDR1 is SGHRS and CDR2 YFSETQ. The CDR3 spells CASSPLTGSGNEQFF.

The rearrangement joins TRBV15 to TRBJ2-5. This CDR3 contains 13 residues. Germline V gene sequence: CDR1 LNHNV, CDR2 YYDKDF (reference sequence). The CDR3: CATSRDRRGTQYF.

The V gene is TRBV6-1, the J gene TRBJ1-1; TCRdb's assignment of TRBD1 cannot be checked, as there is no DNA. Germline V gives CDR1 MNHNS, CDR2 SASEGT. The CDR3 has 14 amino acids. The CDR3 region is CASSEQGRNTEAFF.

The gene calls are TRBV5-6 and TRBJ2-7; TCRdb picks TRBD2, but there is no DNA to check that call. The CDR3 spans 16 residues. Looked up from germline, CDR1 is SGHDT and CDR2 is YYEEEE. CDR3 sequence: CASSLGRAERSYEQYF.

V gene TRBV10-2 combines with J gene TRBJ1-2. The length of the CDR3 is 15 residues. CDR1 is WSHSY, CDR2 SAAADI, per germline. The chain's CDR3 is CASSRDSLFNYGYTF.

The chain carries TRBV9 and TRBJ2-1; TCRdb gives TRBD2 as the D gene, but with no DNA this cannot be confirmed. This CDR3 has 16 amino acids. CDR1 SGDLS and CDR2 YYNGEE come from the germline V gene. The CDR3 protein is CASSVFGTQKINEQFF.

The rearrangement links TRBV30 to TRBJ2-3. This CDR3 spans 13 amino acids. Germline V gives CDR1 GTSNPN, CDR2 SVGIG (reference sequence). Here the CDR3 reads CAWTHASTDTQYF.

The CDR3 loop reads CASSLPGSVTGELFF. V and J are TRBV5-4 and TRBJ2-2. Germline V gives CDR1 SGHNT, CDR2 YYREEE (reference sequence). CDR3 length: 15 residues.

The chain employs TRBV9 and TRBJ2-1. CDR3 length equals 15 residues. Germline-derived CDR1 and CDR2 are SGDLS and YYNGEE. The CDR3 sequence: CASSVGVQIYNEQFF.

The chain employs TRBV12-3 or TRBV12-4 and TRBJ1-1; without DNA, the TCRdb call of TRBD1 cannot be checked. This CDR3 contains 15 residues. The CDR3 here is CASSWVSGVSTEAFF.

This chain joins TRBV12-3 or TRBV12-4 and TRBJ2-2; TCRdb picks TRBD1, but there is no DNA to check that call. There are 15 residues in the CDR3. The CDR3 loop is CASSLAGGYTGELFF.

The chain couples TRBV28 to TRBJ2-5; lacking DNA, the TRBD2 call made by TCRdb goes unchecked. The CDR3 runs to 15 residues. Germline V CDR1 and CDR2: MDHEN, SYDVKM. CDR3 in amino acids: CASSLLLGQQETQYF.

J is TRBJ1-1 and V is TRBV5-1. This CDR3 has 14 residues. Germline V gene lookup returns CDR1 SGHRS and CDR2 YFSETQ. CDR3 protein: CASSSDAVNTEAFF.

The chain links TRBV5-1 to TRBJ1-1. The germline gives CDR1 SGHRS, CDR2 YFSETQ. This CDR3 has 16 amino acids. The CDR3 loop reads CASRHVASGPNTEAFF. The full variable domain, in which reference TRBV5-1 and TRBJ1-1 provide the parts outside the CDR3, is KAGVTQTPRYLIKTRGQQVTLSCSPISGHRSVSWYQQTPGQGLQFLFEYFSETQRNKGNFPGRFSGRQFSNSRSEMNVSTLELGDSALYLCASRHVASGPNTEAFFGQGTRLTVV.

The CDR3 reads CSVDEVYNEQFF. The genes are TRBV29-1 and TRBJ2-1. Germline V lookup: CDR1 SQVTM, CDR2 ANQGSEA. CDR3 size: 12 residues.

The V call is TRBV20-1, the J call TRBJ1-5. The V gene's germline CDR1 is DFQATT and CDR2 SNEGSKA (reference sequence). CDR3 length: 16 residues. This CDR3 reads CSAPREGVRSNQPQHF.

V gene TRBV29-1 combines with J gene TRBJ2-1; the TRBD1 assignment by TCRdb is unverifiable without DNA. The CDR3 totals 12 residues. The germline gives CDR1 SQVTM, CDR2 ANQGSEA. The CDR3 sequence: CSASDNYNEQFF.

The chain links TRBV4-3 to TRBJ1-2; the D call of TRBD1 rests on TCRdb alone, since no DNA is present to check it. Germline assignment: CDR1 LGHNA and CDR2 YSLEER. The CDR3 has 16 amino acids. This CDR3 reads CASSQGDRDRNYGYTF.

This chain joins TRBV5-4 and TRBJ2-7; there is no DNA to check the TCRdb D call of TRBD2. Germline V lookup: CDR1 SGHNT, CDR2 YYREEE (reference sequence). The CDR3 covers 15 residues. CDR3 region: CASSTRTSGSYEQYF.

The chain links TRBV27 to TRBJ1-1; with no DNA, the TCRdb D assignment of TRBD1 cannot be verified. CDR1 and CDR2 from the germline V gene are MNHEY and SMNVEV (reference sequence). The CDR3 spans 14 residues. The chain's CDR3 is CASSSNFRGAEAFF.

The CDR3 loop is CASSYGATLLTDTQYF. The chain is built from TRBV6-2 or TRBV6-3 and TRBJ2-3; TCRdb proposes TRBD1, but this gene call is untestable without DNA. CDR1 is MNHEY, CDR2 SVGEGT, per germline. This CDR3 is 16 amino acids long.

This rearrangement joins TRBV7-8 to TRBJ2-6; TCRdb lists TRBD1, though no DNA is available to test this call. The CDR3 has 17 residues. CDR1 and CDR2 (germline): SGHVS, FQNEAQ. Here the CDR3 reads CASSLVWTASGANVLTF.